This T cell receptor (beta chain) is from a study of T cell responses to AZD1222 COVID-19 vaccine. General study results and limits: Females made up more of the donors, who were largely white British, and clonal diversity may have come out too low. The study found vaccine-associated CD4 TCRs spanning spike, dominant at 160-218 and 743-854.

The germline CDR1 and CDR2 sequences are KGHDR and SFDVKD. CDR3 length equals 15 residues. V was shortened by 9 bases and J by 8 bases, with 21 bases between the two germline ends. As concerns this clone: Its antigen is currently unknown.

Only in-frame clones appear in the TCRdb table, and some are missing; sequencing was by immunoSEQ multiplex PCR. The sample consists of 95,000 to 110,000 clones, around 90% of them appearing once. Specimen: peripheral blood, collected on day 0 of AZD1222 vaccination. The TCR sequence derives from an adult in good health. The J gene is TRBJ1-4, the V gene TRBV24-1, with D uncertain. The CDR3 sequence is CATSGGPGQIEKLFF. The CDR3 nucleotides read TGTGCCACCTCAGGTGGACCAGGCCAGATCGAAAAACTGTTTTTT.